The sequence of this T cell receptor (beta chain) was determined in a study of T cells after yellow fever vaccination. Study observations and caveats: From the bulk population, abundant clonotypes could contaminate and appear within FACS-sorted repertoires.

From germline, CDR1 is SGHDT and CDR2 YYEEEE. V was pared by 1 base and J by 0 bases, with 10 bases between. This CDR3 spans 15 amino acids. From the 5' RACE reads, TCRdb called clonotypes with MiXCR, one entry per CDR3 protein. The table lists about 230,000 distinct CDR3 sequences, over 6.5% of them singletons. In its sample, this clonotype was seen a few times. Its antigen is unidentified. The sequenced sample was CD4+ T cells sorted from PBMCs, obtained on the day of the yellow fever booster vaccination. The J gene is TRBJ1-1, the V gene TRBV5-6; a possible D gene is TRBD1 (5 bases). The sequence was collected from a man in his thirties or forties who received the YFV17D yellow fever vaccine. The CDR3 nucleotides are TGTGCCAGCAGCTTGCCCGGGACCTTGAACACTGAAGCTTTCTTT. Amino acids: CASSLPGTLNTEAFF.